The clone carrying this T cell receptor (beta chain) was detected a few times. Trimming took 6 bases from V and 1 from J, leaving 11 bases between them. The CDR3 extends over 14 amino acids. The V gene's germline CDR1 is SGHTA and CDR2 FQGTGA. The record originates from a study of CD8+ T cells in alopecia areata. Extracted RNA was reverse transcribed, and the resulting cDNA served as sequencing template. Only in-frame clones appear in the TCRdb table, and some are missing; sequencing was by immunoSEQ multiplex PCR. This sample has hundreds of thousands of clones, with approximately 60% found just once. Treatment indicated: oral pan-JAK inhibitor, 5-10 mg twice daily.

This TCR derives from a human donor with alopecia areata. This sample comprised CD4+ T cells sorted from blood, obtained at approximately week 51, from a patient treated with tofacitinib. This chain joins TRBV7-3 and TRBJ2-3; tentatively, D is TRBD1 or TRBD2 (5 bases each). The CDR3, as DNA: TGTGCCAGCAGTACGGGGCGGGGCACAGATACGCAGTATTTT. Residues: CASSTGRGTDTQYF.